This T cell receptor (beta chain) originates from a study of cytomegalovirus exposure and HLA in healthy donors. Germline values: CDR1 SGHNT, CDR2 YYREEE (reference sequence). The CDR3 has 16 amino acids. Unmatched junction bases numbered 4, after V lost 4 bases and J lost 4 bases. In the case of this clone: Its specificity is unknown.

Use of 60 Vbeta and 13 Jbeta primers characterized the PCR. This table comes from immunoSEQ multiplex PCR, and its TCRdb copy is limited to in-frame clones, with some not included. The data contain around 53,000 clones, roughly 85% of them singletons. Study findings and constraints: Across donors, presence/absence analyses took sequencing depth to be roughly uniform. Rarity held for most TCR sequences, but there were some public TCRs that occurred in many donors.

This receptor was taken from a man aged 30 to 45 in good health and CMV-seronegative. The specimen was PBMCs. The V call is TRBV5-4, the J call TRBJ1-6; 11 bases map to TRBD1. In DNA form, the CDR3 reads TGTGCCAGCAGCCGGACAGGGGGCTCTTATAATTCACCCCTCCACTTT. This codes for CASSRTGGSYNSPLHF.